The T cell receptor (beta chain) described here comes from a study of blood T cell repertoires in COVID-19. Whole-study context: The samples span acute and convalescent COVID-19 from the United States, Italy and Spain. Nucleic acid was either cDNA or gDNA, and it came from T cells, B-cell-depleted T cells, or PBMCs.

CDR1 is SGHRS and CDR2 is YFSETQ in the germline V gene. This CDR3 is built from 14 residues. V lost 0 bases, J lost 5 bases, and 11 bases lay in between. Authors' analysis steps: From reference gene primer amplification, estimates of nucleated cell counts were derived. The protocol was immunoSEQ multiplex PCR, while the TCRdb copy is restricted to in-frame clones and leaves out a portion. That table gives V, J and clone size, and the DNA gave D and trimming. The sample shows a few hundred thousand clones, roughly nine tenths of them seen only once. This sequence originates from a woman in her forties who had recovered from COVID-19. The genes are TRBV5-1 and TRBJ2-5, with D possibly TRBD2 on 5 matching bases. The source material was peripheral blood. DNA of the CDR3: TGCGCCAGCAGCTTGGATCTAGCCGGTGAGACCCAGTACTTC. Protein product: CASSLDLAGETQYF.